Shown below are 24 T cell receptor beta chains from a single sample sequenced in a study of response to subunit inactivated influenza vaccine (dated by TCRdb to the late 2010s). Library method: RT-PCR. The reads were generated on an Illumina HiSeq 2500. TCRdb applied fastp at Q25 and MiXCR to the public reads, then kept only in-frame beta chains. Rows are unified per CDR3 protein, each entry keeping the most common DNA and genes. Counted in this sample were around 580,000 distinct CDR3 sequences; 14% of them appeared once. The ten largest account for around 10% of the sample. The starting material was PBMCs from blood, obtained 11 to 12 days after vaccination. The receptors shown here come from a man aged 50-59 years who received an inactivated influenza vaccine. Donor details come from another sample of the same person, matched by shared clones.

This chain links TRBV7-2 with TRBJ1-1; 7 bases agree with TRBD1. The J segment lost 0 bases and the V segment lost 5 bases, leaving 9 bases of the junction unmatched. Germline V gene lookup returns CDR1 SGHTA and CDR2 FQGNSA. The length of the CDR3 is 16 residues. CDR3 loop: CASSTVSGQMNTEAFF. CDR3 nucleotide sequence: TGTGCCAGCAGCACCGTTTCGGGACAGATGAACACTGAAGCTTTCTTT.

On this clonotype itself: One end of the junction varies from germline; a read error may be responsible. The chain has TRBV9 and TRBJ2-5; TRBD1 might be the D (5 bases). There are 13 residues in the CDR3. Germline CDR1 is SGDLS and CDR2 is YYNGEE. The CDR3 loop is CASSVPGQDTQYF. In DNA form, the CDR3 reads TGTGCCAGCAGCGTACCAGGGCAAGATACCCAGTACTTC.

This clonotype appeared a few times. This chain joins TRBV28 and TRBJ2-1, with 9 bases fitting TRBD1. The CDR3 contains 16 residues. J lost 3 bases, V lost 5 bases, and 8 bases had no gene match. Germline CDR1 and CDR2: MDHEN and SYDVKM. CDR3 sequence: CASSASGQGSYNEQFF. The DNA for the CDR3 is TGTGCCAGCAGTGCCTCGGGACAGGGTAGCTACAATGAGCAGTTCTTC. Full variable domain (missing parts from reference TRBV28 and TRBJ2-1): DVKVTQSSRYLVKRTGEKVFLECVQDMDHENMFWYRQDPGLGLRLIYFSYDVKMKEKGDIPEGYSVSREKKERFSLILESASTNQTSMYLCASSASGQGSYNEQFFGPGTRLTVL.

This clonotype has more than one count but fewer than ten. The chain is built from TRBV20-1 and TRBJ1-4; possible D gene TRBD1, 5 bases. The CDR3 loop spans 14 amino acids. V was cut by 4 bases and J by 5 bases, with 14 bases left in between. Germline CDR1 reads DFQATT; CDR2 reads SNEGSKA (reference sequence). CDR3 DNA: TGCAGTGCTACCCGGACACAGTTAAATGAAAAACTGTTTTTT. Its translation: CSATRTQLNEKLFF.

This clonotype was counted at least ten times. The chain combines TRBV12-3 or TRBV12-4 with TRBJ2-1; D perhaps matches TRBD2 (7 bases). The CDR3 loop spans 16 amino acids. Trimming left V 2 bases short and J 1 base short, with 12 bases between. CDR3 sequence: CASSLLGGPSYNEQFF. In nucleotides, the CDR3 is TGTGCCAGCAGTTTATTGGGGGGGCCGTCCTACAATGAGCAGTTCTTC.

This clonotype was counted a few times. The rearrangement links TRBV9 to TRBJ2-3; perhaps TRBD2 as D (5 bases). Germline CDR1 and CDR2: SGDLS and YYNGEE. V shed 0 bases and J shed 0 bases, with 11 bases lying between them. The CDR3 runs 16 residues. The CDR3 region has the DNA TGTGCCAGCAGCGTAGACGGACTTAGTAGCACAGATACGCAGTATTTT. It specifies CASSVDGLSSTDTQYF.

This clonotype turned up a few times. V usage is TRBV6-5 and J usage is TRBJ2-1, with D perhaps assigned TRBD1 or TRBD2 (5 bases each). The germline CDR1 and CDR2 sequences are MNHEY and SVGAGI. The CDR3 runs to 18 residues. Trimming shortened V by 2 bases and J by 4 bases, and 21 bases separated the two germline ends. The CDR3 nucleotides read TGTGCCAGCAGTTACGAGGGACGTTCGGGCGGGCAATACAATGAGCAGTTCTTC. As protein: CASSYEGRSGGQYNEQFF.

This clonotype was seen many times. The genes are TRBV12-5 and TRBJ2-2; D possibly matches TRBD1 or TRBD2 (5 bases each). The CDR3 spans 12 residues. CDR1 is LGHNT, CDR2 FRNRAP, per germline. V lost 5 bases and J 4 bases, leaving 5 bases between the germline ends. The CDR3 sequence: CASGGGTGELFF. In DNA form, the CDR3 reads TGTGCTAGTGGTGGGGGCACCGGGGAGCTGTTTTTT.

This clonotype was seen more than once but under ten times. The chain employs TRBV12-3 or TRBV12-4 and TRBJ1-2; tentative D call: TRBD1 (6 bases). V was clipped by 6 bases and J by 5 bases, with 19 bases between them. The CDR3 spans 15 residues. Here the CDR3 reads CASSLARQALYGYTF. As DNA, the CDR3 is TGTGCCAGCAGCCTAGCACGACAGGCGCTGTATGGCTACACCTTC.

The gene calls are TRBV4-1 and TRBJ2-3; unclear D gene. Trimming left V 1 base short and J 0 bases short, with 17 bases between. Germline CDR1 MGHRA, CDR2 YSYEKL. The length of the CDR3 is 18 residues. The CDR3 region is CASSQGPPQDLSTDTQYF. For the CDR3, the DNA is TGCGCCAGCAGCCAAGGCCCCCCTCAGGACCTTAGCACAGATACGCAGTATTTT.

J is TRBJ2-3 and V is TRBV6-1, with TRBD2 matching over 13 bases. Germline V CDR1 and CDR2: MNHNS, SASEGT. V lost 6 bases, J lost 3 bases, and 9 bases stayed unmatched. The CDR3 runs 17 residues. The DNA of the CDR3 is TGTGCCAGCAGGATGACCGGGACTAGCGGGAAGACAGATACGCAGTATTTT. It encodes CASRMTGTSGKTDTQYF.

V usage is TRBV7-9 and J usage is TRBJ2-3; 16 positions agree with TRBD2. Germline loops: CDR1 SEHNR, CDR2 FQNEAQ (reference sequence). The CDR3 is 17 amino acids. The J segment lost 3 bases and the V segment lost 3 bases, leaving 3 bases of the junction unmatched. The CDR3 spells CASSFGTSGRATDTQYF. The CDR3 DNA reads as TGTGCCAGCAGCTTTGGGACTAGCGGGAGGGCAACAGATACGCAGTATTTT.

The J gene is TRBJ2-3, the V gene TRBV7-9; D possibly corresponds to TRBD1 (5 bases). The CDR3 length is 16 residues. Trimming took off 5 bases at V and 4 bases at J, with 19 bases between the two ends. From germline, CDR1 is SEHNR and CDR2 FQNEAQ (reference sequence). The CDR3 sequence is CASSPLSVQGPDTQYF. CDR3 DNA sequence: TGTGCCAGCAGCCCCTTATCGGTGCAGGGCCCAGATACGCAGTATTTT.

This chain connects TRBV4-3 to TRBJ2-1; 11 bases map to TRBD2. Germline trimming cut 3 bases from V and 3 bases from J; bases unmatched to any gene: 10. The length of the CDR3 is 18 residues. Germline loops: CDR1 LGHNA, CDR2 YSLEER. In nucleotides, the CDR3 is TGCGCCAGCAGCCAGGCTAGACCGGGACTAGCGGACTACAATGAGCAGTTCTTC. Amino acid sequence: CASSQARPGLADYNEQFF.

This clonotype was seen only a few times. One junction end does not reproduce the germline sequence, and a read error may be involved. V is TRBV7-2 and J is TRBJ2-7; weak D call: TRBD2 (5 bases). The CDR3 loop spans 13 amino acids. CDR1 and CDR2 (germline): SGHTA, FQGNSA. The CDR3: CASSLAGLAEQHF. In DNA form, the CDR3 reads TGTGCCAGCAGCTTAGCTGGGCTAGCCGAGCAGCACTTC.

The V gene is TRBV10-3, the J gene TRBJ2-7, with a possible D match to TRBD2 (6 bases). The CDR3 runs 16 residues. CDR1 is ENHRY and CDR2 is SYGVKD in the germline V gene. V dropped 4 bases and J dropped 2 bases, with 18 bases sitting between them. The CDR3 here is CAISGGGDRTPYEQYF. In DNA, the CDR3 is TGTGCCATCAGTGGGGGCGGGGATCGAACCCCCTACGAGCAGTACTTC.

The CDR3 DNA sequence: TGTGCCAGCAGTCCCCGGACATACACAGATACGCAGTATTTT. Its protein product is CASSPRTYTDTQYF. The chain combines TRBV6-2 or TRBV6-3 with TRBJ2-3, with a tentative D call TRBD1 (5 bases). Germline lookup yields CDR1 MNHEY and CDR2 SVGEGT. This CDR3 is 14 amino acids long. Trimming cost V 5 bases and J 2 bases, with 11 bases left between them.

The chain combines TRBV15 with TRBJ2-5, with D possibly being TRBD2 (6 bases). This CDR3 has 17 amino acids. V was pared by 0 bases and J by 2 bases, with 16 bases between. From germline, CDR1 is LNHNV and CDR2 YYDKDF (reference sequence). The CDR3 sequence: CATSRDLFRDSQETQYF. The CDR3 DNA sequence: TGTGCCACCAGCAGAGATCTTTTCCGGGACTCACAAGAGACCCAGTACTTC.

V gene TRBV5-5 combines with J gene TRBJ1-3; a possible D gene is TRBD1 (6 bases). The V gene lost 0 bases and the J gene lost 1 base, with 11 bases spanning the gap. Germline V gene data show CDR1 as SGHKS and CDR2 as YYEKEE (reference sequence). The length of the CDR3 is 16 residues. CDR3 loop: CASSLGPTGSGNTIYF. The CDR3, as DNA: TGTGCCAGCAGCTTGGGCCCGACAGGATCTGGAAACACCATATATTTT.

The chain is built from TRBV7-2 and TRBJ2-1; D unresolved. Germline V gives CDR1 SGHTA, CDR2 FQGNSA. This CDR3 has 13 amino acids. The V gene lost 2 bases and the J gene lost 6 bases, with 8 bases spanning the gap. The CDR3 sequence is CASSLQTGNEQFF. The CDR3 DNA reads as TGTGCCAGCAGCTTACAGACCGGCAATGAGCAGTTCTTC. The whole variable domain, remainder taken from reference TRBV7-2 and TRBJ2-1, is GAGVSQSPSNKVTEKGKDVELRCDPISGHTALYWYRQSLGQGLEFLIYFQGNSAPDKSGLPSDRFSAERTGGSVSTLTIQRTQQEDSAVYLCASSLQTGNEQFFGPGTRLTVL.

The J gene is TRBJ1-2, the V gene TRBV3-1; D gene ambiguous. In germline, CDR1 is LGHDT, CDR2 YNNKEL (reference sequence). This CDR3 spans 14 amino acids. The germline V and J ends were trimmed by 1 base and 8 bases, with 14 bases remaining between them. CDR3 nucleotide sequence: TGTGCCAGCAGCCAAGTCTCGGGGTTTGGCGGCTACACCTTC. Its protein is CASSQVSGFGGYTF. The entire variable domain, with the rest obtained from reference TRBV3-1 and TRBJ1-2, is as follows: DTAVSQTPKYLVTQMGNDKSIKCEQNLGHDTMYWYKQDSKKFLKIMFSYNNKELIINETVPNRFSPKSPDKAHLNLHINSLELGDSAVYFCASSQVSGFGGYTFGSGTRLTVV.

This clonotype was seen a handful of times. The genes are TRBV5-1 and TRBJ1-1; D may be TRBD1 (5 bases). The germline V gene has CDR1 SGHRS and CDR2 YFSETQ. Trimming removed 1 base from V and 2 bases from J, with 12 bases in between. This CDR3 spans 15 amino acids. The DNA of the CDR3 is TGCGCCAGCAGCTTGCCCGAAGGGGTAAACACTGAAGCTTTCTTT. Protein sequence: CASSLPEGVNTEAFF.

This clonotype was picked up a small number of times. V usage is TRBV28 and J usage is TRBJ2-1, with D possibly TRBD2 on 7 matching bases. Trimming cost V 4 bases and J 4 bases, with 17 bases left between them. The V gene's germline CDR1 is MDHEN and CDR2 SYDVKM. The CDR3 contains 16 residues. The CDR3 is CASSSWVGGRYNEQFF. In DNA, the CDR3 is TGTGCCAGCAGTTCATGGGTGGGGGGGCGGTACAATGAGCAGTTCTTC.

This clonotype was counted a few times. The V and J genes are TRBV4-2 and TRBJ1-2; D unclear. V lost 2 bases, J lost 0 bases, and 13 bases lay in between. The germline V gene has CDR1 LGHNA and CDR2 YNFKEQ. This CDR3 has 16 residues. The CDR3 nucleotides are TGTGCCAGCAGCCAATCATACAGAGAAACTAACTATGGCTACACCTTC. Residues: CASSQSYRETNYGYTF.